This paragraph covers one T cell receptor beta chain sequence. The antigen is unknown. Trimming removed 4 bases at V and 2 bases at J, with 19 bases between. The germline CDR1 and CDR2 sequences are SGHDT and YYEEEE. The CDR3 has 16 amino acids. The naive CD8 fraction comprised CD45RO-negative cells positively selected for CCR7 and excluded terminally differentiated effector memory CD45RA+ cells. These data belong to a study of shared clonotypes between healthy human individuals. Sequencing used immunoSEQ multiplex PCR; TCRdb keeps in-frame clones, though not all of them. The table records about 2.2 million clones, just over 90% of them present only once. Study-wide results and limits: Only a few donors were included, so the genetic and exposure-history diversity represented was limited. It was the non-shared clonotypes that had lower generation probabilities than clonotypes shared by all four donors.

Sequencing was done on a sample of naive CD8+ T cells from PBMCs. The sequence came from a man in his late teens or twenties in good health. Some clones in this sample may be carry-over from other donors' samples. The V call is TRBV5-6, the J call TRBJ2-7; TRBD1 or TRBD2 may be the D gene (5 bases each). CDR3 nucleotide sequence: TGTGCCAGCAGCCTGGCTGGTATGGGGGTTCCCTACGAGCAGTACTTC. It is translated as CASSLAGMGVPYEQYF.